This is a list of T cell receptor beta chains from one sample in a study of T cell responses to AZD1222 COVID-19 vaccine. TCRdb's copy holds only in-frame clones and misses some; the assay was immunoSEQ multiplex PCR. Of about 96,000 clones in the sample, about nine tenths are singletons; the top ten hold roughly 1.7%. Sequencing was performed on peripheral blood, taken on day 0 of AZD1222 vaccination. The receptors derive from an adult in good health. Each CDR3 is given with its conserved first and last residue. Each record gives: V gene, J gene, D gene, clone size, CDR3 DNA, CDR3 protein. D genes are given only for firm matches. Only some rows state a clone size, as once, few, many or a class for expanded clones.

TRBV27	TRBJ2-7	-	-	TGTGCCAGCAGTCACCAGGGGTTTAACTACGAGCAGTACTTC	CASSHQGFNYEQYF
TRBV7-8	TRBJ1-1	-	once	TGTGCCAGCAGCCGGGGGACAAACACTGAAGCTTTCTTT	CASSRGTNTEAFF
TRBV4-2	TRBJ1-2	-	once	TGTGCCAGCAGCCAAGATGGGGGCCCTCGAGCTAACTATGGCTACACCTTC	CASSQDGGPRANYGYTF
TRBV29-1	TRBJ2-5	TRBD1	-	TGCAGCGGTGAGACAGGGGGCGGCCAGTACTTC	CSGETGGGQYF
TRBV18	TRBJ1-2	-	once	TGTGCCAGCTCACCACCTGGGCAGGGGTATGGCTACACCTTC	CASSPPGQGYGYTF
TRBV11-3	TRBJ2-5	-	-	TGTGCCAGCAGCTTAAGCCATCAAGAGACCCAGTACTTC	CASSLSHQETQYF
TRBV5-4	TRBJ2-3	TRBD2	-	TGTGCCAGCAGCCACGGGGGGACTAGCACAGATACGCAGTATTTT	CASSHGGTSTDTQYF
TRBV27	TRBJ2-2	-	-	TGTGCCAGCAGTTTATCGGACAGACAAGGAAGGGAGCTGTTTTTT	CASSLSDRQGRELFF
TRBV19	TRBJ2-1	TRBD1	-	TGTGCCAGTAATTGGGGACAGGGGGCGGTGGGACTAGCCAATGAGCAGTTCTTC	CASNWGQGAVGLANEQFF
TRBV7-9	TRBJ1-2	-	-	TGTGCCAGCAGCTTAGGGACCACGGGTGGCTACACCTTC	CASSLGTTGGYTF
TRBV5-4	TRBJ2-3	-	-	TGTGCCAGCAGCTTGGGACCGAAGGGGACAGATACGCAGTATTTT	CASSLGPKGTDTQYF
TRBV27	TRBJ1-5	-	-	TGTGCCAGCAGTTTATATGGTTCTGGTCGCGGTCAGCCCCAGCATTTT	CASSLYGSGRGQPQHF
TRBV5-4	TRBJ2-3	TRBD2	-	TGTGCCAGCAGCTCCGGACTAGCGGGGTCAGATACGCAGTATTTT	CASSSGLAGSDTQYF
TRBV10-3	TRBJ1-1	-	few	TGTGCCATCAGTGAAACCGGACAGCTCACTGAAGCTTTCTTT	CAISETGQLTEAFF
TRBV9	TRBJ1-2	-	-	TGTGCCAGCAGCGTTAAGGGAGAAGGCTATGGCTACACCTTC	CASSVKGEGYGYTF
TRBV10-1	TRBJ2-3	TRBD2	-	TGCGCCAGCAGCGCTGGGACTAGCGGGGGGGCCATGGATACGCAGTATTTT	CASSAGTSGGAMDTQYF
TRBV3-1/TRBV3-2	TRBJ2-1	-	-	TGTGCCAGCAGCCAAGGATCGGGGGGCTGGGATGAGCAGTTCTTC	CASSQGSGGWDEQFF
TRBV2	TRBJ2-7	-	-	TGTGCCAGCAGTGAAGGCGGCAGGGGCTACGAGCAGTACTTC	CASSEGGRGYEQYF
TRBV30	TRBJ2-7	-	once	TGTGCCTGGAGTGAGAGAGCGGCTCGGCCCCAGTACTTC	CAWSERAARPQYF
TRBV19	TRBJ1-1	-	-	TGTGCCAGTAGTATAGATGATGGAGGAGGTGAAGCTTTCTTT	CASSIDDGGGEAFF
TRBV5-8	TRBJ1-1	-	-	TGTGCCAGCAGCTTGGGGGCAGGCCCGAGAGCTTTCTTT	CASSLGAGPRAFF
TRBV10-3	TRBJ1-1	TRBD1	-	TGTGCCATCAGGCCCCCAGGGGGCACTGAAGCTTTCTTT	CAIRPPGGTEAFF
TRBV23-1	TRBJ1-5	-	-	TGCGCCAGCAGTCACCACGACACAGGGTATCGCGGTCAGCCCCAGCATTTT	CASSHHDTGYRGQPQHF
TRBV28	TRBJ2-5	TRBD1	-	TGTGCCAGCAGTCCAACCGACAGGGTCCAAGAGACCCAGTACTTC	CASSPTDRVQETQYF
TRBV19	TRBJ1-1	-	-	TGTGCCAGTAGGCCCCCAGGGCGTACATGGGGGGAAGCTTTCTTT	CASRPPGRTWGEAFF
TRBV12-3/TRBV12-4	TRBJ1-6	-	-	TGTGCCAGCAGCTGGTGGGGTTCACCCCTCCACTTT	CASSWWGSPLHF
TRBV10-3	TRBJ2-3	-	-	TGTGCCATCAGCCCGGGACCTTCCCCAGATACGCAGTATTTT	CAISPGPSPDTQYF
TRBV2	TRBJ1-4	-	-	TGTGCCAGCAGTGAATACAGCGATGAAAAACTGTTTTTT	CASSEYSDEKLFF
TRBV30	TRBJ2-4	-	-	TGTGCCTGGAGTGTTGAAGGAGGGGGCCGGAACATTCAGTACTTC	CAWSVEGGGRNIQYF
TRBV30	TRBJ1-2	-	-	TGTGCCTGGAGAGGTCTCTTCGGCTACACCTTC	CAWRGLFGYTF
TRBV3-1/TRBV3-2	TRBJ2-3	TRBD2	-	TGTGCCAGCAGCCACGGACTAGCGGGGGGGCGGGGTAGCACAGATACGCAGTATTTT	CASSHGLAGGRGSTDTQYF
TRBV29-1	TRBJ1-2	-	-	TGCAGCGTTGAGGAGATGGGCTATGGCTACACCTTC	CSVEEMGYGYTF
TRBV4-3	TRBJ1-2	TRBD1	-	TGCGCCAGCAGCCAAGATAGTCGCAGGGGGGAGGGCGGTGGCTACACCTTC	CASSQDSRRGEGGGYTF
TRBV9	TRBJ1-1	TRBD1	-	TGTGCCAGCAGCGCCCCGGGACAGGACCACATGAACACTGAAGCTTTCTTT	CASSAPGQDHMNTEAFF
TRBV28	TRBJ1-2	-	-	TGTGCCAGCAGCAACGATGGCTACACCTTC	CASSNDGYTF
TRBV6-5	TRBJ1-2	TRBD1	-	TGTGCCAGTTGGACAGGGGTGGGCTATGGCTACACCTTC	CASWTGVGYGYTF
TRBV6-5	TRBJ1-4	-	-	TGTGCCAGCAGGGGGAACGGAGGGGGGTTAGAAAAACTGTTTTTT	CASRGNGGGLEKLFF
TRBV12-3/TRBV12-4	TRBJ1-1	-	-	TGTGCCAGCAGGTCAGGGGAAAGGGCAGCTTTCTTT	CASRSGERAAFF
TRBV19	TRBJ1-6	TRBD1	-	TGTGCCAGTAAGACACAGGCAGGGGGTATGTATTCACCCCTCCACTTT	CASKTQAGGMYSPLHF
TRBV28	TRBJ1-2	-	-	TGTGCCAGCAGGCGACAGTTAGGAGGCTACACCTTC	CASRRQLGGYTF
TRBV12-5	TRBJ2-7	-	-	TGTGCTAGTGGTTTGGGGGCCTACGAGCAGTACTTC	CASGLGAYEQYF
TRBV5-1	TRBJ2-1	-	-	TGCGCCAGCAGCTTGGATCAGGGCAATGAGCAGTTCTTC	CASSLDQGNEQFF
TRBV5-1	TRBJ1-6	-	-	TGCGCCAGCAGCTTGACCACAAATAATTCACCCCTCCACTTT	CASSLTTNNSPLHF
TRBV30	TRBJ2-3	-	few	TGTGCCTGGAGTCGTATTGCTAGCACAGATACGCAGTATTTT	CAWSRIASTDTQYF
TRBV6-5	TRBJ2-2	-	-	TGTGCCAGCAGTTACCCAGCGGACGGCACCGGGGAGCTGTTTTTT	CASSYPADGTGELFF
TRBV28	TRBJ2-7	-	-	TGTGCCAGCAGTTCCCGGGACTCCGTTACCTACGAGCAGTACTTC	CASSSRDSVTYEQYF
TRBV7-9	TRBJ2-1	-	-	TGTGCCAGCAGCCCCCAAGCAACCCACTCCTACAATGAGCAGTTCTTC	CASSPQATHSYNEQFF
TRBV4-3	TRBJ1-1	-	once	TGCGCCAGCAGCCAAGATTCGGGGGCCAGGAGTGCTGAAGCTTTCTTT	CASSQDSGARSAEAFF
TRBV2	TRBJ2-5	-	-	TGTGCCAGCAGTGGAGAGGGGGAGACCCAGTACTTC	CASSGEGETQYF
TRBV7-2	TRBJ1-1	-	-	TGTGCCAGCAGCTTAAGCGGGAGGGACACTGAAGCTTTCTTT	CASSLSGRDTEAFF
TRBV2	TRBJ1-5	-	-	TGTGCCAGCAGTGGGGAGGGTGAGCAGCCCCAGCATTTT	CASSGEGEQPQHF